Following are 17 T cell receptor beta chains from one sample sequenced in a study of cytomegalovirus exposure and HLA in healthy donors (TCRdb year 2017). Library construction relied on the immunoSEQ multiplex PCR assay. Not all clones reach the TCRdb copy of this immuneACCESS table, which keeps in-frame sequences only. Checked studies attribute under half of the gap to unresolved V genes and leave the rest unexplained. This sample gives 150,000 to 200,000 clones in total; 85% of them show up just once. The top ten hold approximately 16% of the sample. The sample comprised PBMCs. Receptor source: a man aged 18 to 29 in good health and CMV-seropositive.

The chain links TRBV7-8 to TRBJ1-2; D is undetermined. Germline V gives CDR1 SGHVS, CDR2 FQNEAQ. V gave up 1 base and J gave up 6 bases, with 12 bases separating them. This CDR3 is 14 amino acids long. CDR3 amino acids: CASSLVPAEDGYTF. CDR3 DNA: TGTGCCAGCAGCTTAGTTCCCGCGGAGGATGGCTACACCTTC.

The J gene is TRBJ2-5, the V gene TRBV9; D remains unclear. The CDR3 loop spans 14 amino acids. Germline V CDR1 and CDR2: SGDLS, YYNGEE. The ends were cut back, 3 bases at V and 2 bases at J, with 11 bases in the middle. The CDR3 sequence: CASSAGDTQETQYF. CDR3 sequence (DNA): TGTGCCAGCAGCGCCGGCGACACTCAAGAGACCCAGTACTTC. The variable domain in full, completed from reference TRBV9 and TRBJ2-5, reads DSGVTQTPKHLITATGQRVTLRCSPRSGDLSVYWYQQSLDQGLQFLIQYYNGEERAKGNILERFSAQQFPDLHSELNLSSLELGDSALYFCASSAGDTQETQYFGPGTRLLVL.

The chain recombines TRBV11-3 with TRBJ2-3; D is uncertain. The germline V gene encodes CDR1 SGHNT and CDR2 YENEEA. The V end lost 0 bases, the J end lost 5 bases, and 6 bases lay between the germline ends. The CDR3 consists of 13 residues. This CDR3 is CASSLDLGDTQYF. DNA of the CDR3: TGTGCCAGCAGCTTAGACCTCGGAGATACGCAGTATTTT.

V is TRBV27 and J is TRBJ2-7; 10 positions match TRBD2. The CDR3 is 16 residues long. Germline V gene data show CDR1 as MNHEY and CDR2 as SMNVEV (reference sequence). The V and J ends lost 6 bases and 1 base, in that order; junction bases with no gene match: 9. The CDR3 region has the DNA TGTGCCAGCAGCTCGTTTCTAGCGGGAGTATCCTACGAGCAGTACTTC. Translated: CASSSFLAGVSYEQYF.

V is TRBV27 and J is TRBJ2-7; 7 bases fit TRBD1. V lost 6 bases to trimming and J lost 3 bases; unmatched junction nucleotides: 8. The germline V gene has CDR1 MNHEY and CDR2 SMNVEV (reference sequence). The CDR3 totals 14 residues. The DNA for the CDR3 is TGTGCCAGCAGACCCGGACCAGGGGGCTACGAGCAGTACTTC. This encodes CASRPGPGGYEQYF.

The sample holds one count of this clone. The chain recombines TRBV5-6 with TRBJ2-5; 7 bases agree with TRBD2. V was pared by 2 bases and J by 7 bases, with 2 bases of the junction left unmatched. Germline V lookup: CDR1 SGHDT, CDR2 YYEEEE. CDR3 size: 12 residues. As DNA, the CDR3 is TGTGCCAGCAGCTTAGCGGGGCGGACCCAGTACTTC. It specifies CASSLAGRTQYF.

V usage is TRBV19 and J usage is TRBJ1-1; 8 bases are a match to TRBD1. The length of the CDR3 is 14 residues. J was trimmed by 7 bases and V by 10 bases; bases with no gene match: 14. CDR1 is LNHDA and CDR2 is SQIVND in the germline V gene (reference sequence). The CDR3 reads CATDDRGYRNEAFF. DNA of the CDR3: TGTGCCACTGATGACAGGGGTTACCGCAATGAAGCTTTCTTT.

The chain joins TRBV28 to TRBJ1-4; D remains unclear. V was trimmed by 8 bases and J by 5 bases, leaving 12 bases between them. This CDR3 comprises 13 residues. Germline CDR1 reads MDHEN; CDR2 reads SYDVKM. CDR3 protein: CASRGAANEKLFF. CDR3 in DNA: TGTGCCAGCCGGGGAGCGGCAAATGAAAAACTGTTTTTT. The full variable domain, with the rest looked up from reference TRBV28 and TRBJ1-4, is DVKVTQSSRYLVKRTGEKVFLECVQDMDHENMFWYRQDPGLGLRLIYFSYDVKMKEKGDIPEGYSVSREKKERFSLILESASTNQTSMYLCASRGAANEKLFFGSGTQLSVL.

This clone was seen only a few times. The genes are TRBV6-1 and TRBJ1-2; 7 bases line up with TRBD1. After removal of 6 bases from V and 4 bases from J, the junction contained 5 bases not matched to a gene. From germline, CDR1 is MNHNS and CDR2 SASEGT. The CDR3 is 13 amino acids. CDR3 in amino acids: CASSENRGYGYTF. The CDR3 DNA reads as TGTGCCAGCAGCGAAAACAGGGGCTATGGCTACACCTTC.

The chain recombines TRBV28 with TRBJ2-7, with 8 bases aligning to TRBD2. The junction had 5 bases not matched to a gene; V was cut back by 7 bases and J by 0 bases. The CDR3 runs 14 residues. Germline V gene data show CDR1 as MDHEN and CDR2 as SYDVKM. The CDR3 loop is CASTRSGNSYEQYF. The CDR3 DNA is TGTGCCAGCACCCGTAGCGGGAACTCCTACGAGCAGTACTTC.

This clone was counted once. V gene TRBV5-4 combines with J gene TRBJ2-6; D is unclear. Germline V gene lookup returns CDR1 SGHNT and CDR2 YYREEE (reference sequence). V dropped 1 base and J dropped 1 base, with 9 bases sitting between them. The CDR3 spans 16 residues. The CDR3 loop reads CASSLISRSGANVLTF. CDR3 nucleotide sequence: TGTGCCAGCAGCTTGATTTCCAGATCTGGGGCCAACGTCCTGACTTTC.

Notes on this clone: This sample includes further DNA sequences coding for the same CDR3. The DNA for the CDR3 is TGTGCCAGCAGTTACTCGACGGGGGGCGATGGCTACACCTTC. It is translated as CASSYSTGGDGYTF. The V gene is TRBV6-6, the J gene TRBJ1-2; a weak D match, TRBD1 (6 bases). V lost 0 bases to trimming and J lost 6 bases, with 11 bases between them. The CDR3 has 14 residues. CDR1 is MNHNY, CDR2 SVGAGI, per germline (reference sequence).

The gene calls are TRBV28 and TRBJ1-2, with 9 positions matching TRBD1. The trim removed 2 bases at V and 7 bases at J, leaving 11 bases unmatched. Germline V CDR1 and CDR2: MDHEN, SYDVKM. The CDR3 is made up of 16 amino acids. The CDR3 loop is CASSLIPGTGSGGYTF. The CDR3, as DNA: TGTGCCAGCAGTTTAATCCCCGGGACAGGGTCGGGTGGCTACACCTTC.

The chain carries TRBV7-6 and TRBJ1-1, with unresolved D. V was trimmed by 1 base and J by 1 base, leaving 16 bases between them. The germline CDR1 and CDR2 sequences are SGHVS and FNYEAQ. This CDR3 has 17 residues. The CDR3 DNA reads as TGTGCCAGCAGCTTAGGAGTAGTGACCGGGAGGAACACTGAAGCTTTCTTT. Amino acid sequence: CASSLGVVTGRNTEAFF.

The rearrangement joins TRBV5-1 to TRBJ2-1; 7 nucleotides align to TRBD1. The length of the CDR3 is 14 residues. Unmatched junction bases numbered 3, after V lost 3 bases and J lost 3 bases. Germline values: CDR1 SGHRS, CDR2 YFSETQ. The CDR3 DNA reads TGCGCCAGCAGCTCAGGGGGATACTACAATGAGCAGTTCTTC. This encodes CASSSGGYYNEQFF.

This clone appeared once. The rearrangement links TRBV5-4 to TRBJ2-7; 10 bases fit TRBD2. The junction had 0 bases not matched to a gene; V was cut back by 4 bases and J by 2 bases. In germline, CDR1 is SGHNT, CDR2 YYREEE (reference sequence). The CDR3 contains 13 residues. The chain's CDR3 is CASSGLAAYEQYF. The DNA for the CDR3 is TGTGCCAGCAGCGGACTAGCGGCCTACGAGCAGTACTTC.

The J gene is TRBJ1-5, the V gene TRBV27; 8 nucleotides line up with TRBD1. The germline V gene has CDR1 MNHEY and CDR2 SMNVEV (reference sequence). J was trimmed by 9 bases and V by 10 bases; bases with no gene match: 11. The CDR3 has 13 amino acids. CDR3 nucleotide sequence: TGTGCCACCGCCGGACAGGGCATGGGGCCCCAGCATTTT. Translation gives CATAGQGMGPQHF.